This T cell receptor (beta chain) was identified in a study of beta chain features in type 1 diabetes. Notes on the study in general: Moderate yet significant TCRB CDR3 shortening was seen in Type 1 diabetes patients in all four CD4+ subsets.

Since all of the isolated RNA was reverse transcribed, expressed TCRB transcripts were what got sequenced. The data were produced by immunoSEQ multiplex PCR, yet TCRdb's version contains in-frame clones alone and is incomplete. The sample contains around 200,000 clones, less than 15% of which appear only once. Sorting based on CD45RO/CCR7/CD25/CD127/CD95/CD27 separated CD4+ naive, central memory, regulatory and stem cell-like memory cells. Sorted cells reached over 95% purity in every population. This clone showed up just a few times. Its antigen is as yet unknown. This CDR3 is 17 amino acids long. Germline V gene data show CDR1 as LGHNA and CDR2 as YSLEER. The V end was cut by 0 bases, the J end by 3 bases, with 14 bases between.

The specimen sequenced was central memory CD4+ T cells from blood. The V gene is TRBV4-3, the J gene TRBJ2-2, with D maybe TRBD2 (6 bases). This receptor was identified in a woman younger than 35 in good health. The DNA for the CDR3 is TGCGCCAGCAGCCAAGATCTGGAGGGGCGTCACACCGGGGAGCTGTTTTTT. It yields the protein CASSQDLEGRHTGELFF.